A selection of T cell receptor beta chains follows, all from one sample in a study of T-cell memory formation after mild COVID-19. A single record per CDR3 protein comes from TCRdb applying MiXCR to the 5' RACE reads. The profile covers under 110,000 distinct CDR3 sequences, with around 12% appearing a single time and 25% to 35% taken by the ten largest. Material: PBMCs or a T cell subset sorted from them (not recorded which). The receptors stem from an adult woman who had mild COVID-19 (a few samples of this study predate the infection). Cell type and time point are not known. The CDR3 runs from the conserved cysteine through the conserved F or W. A D gene is named only where the DNA matches it firmly. Expanded clones get a size class; other rows say once, few or many, or leave the size out.

few	TRBD2	TRBV4-1	TRBJ2-2	CASSQVGGGRALGRWELFF	TGCGCCAGCAGCCAAGTCGGCGGCGGGAGGGCGTTAGGGCGTTGGGAGCTGTTTTTT
.	TRBD2	TRBV7-9	TRBJ2-3	CASSPRTSGAPHITDTQYF	TGTGCCAGCAGCCCGCGGACTAGCGGGGCTCCGCATATCACAGATACGCAGTATTTT
few	.	TRBV7-9	TRBJ2-7	CASSFSGTSYEQYF	TGTGCCAGCAGCTTCAGTGGGACGTCCTACGAGCAGTACTTC
.	TRBD1	TRBV3-1	TRBJ1-1	CASSQGLRQGNTEAFF	TGTGCCAGCAGCCAAGGACTACGACAGGGGAACACTGAAGCTTTCTTT
few	TRBD1	TRBV5-1	TRBJ1-1	CASSLGQGVAEAFF	TGCGCCAGCAGCTTGGGACAGGGAGTGGCGGAAGCTTTCTTT
medium-sized	.	TRBV7-2	TRBJ2-7	CASSLASPYEQYF	TGTGCCAGCAGCTTAGCGTCGCCCTACGAGCAGTACTTC
few	.	TRBV5-4	TRBJ2-1	CASSFLAFSREQFF	TGTGCCAGCAGCTTTTTAGCGTTCAGTCGAGAGCAGTTCTTC
many	.	TRBV5-1	TRBJ2-1	CASTMTGPYNEQFF	TGCGCCAGCACGATGACAGGACCCTACAATGAGCAGTTCTTC
.	TRBD2	TRBV12-3/TRBV12-4	TRBJ2-7	CASSPGTSGEQYF	TGTGCCAGCAGTCCAGGGACTAGCGGCGAGCAGTACTTC
.	TRBD1	TRBV6-6	TRBJ2-7	CASWGQGFEYF	TGTGCCAGCTGGGGACAGGGATTCGAGTACTTC
few	.	TRBV27	TRBJ1-1	CASRDLQGARSEAFF	TGTGCCAGCAGAGACCTACAGGGCGCCCGATCTGAAGCTTTCTTT
few	TRBD1	TRBV3-1	TRBJ1-2	CASSLAGQAIYGYTF	TGTGCCAGCAGCCTAGCGGGACAGGCCATCTATGGCTACACCTTC
many	TRBD1	TRBV27	TRBJ2-5	CASSSLPGQGGETQYF	TGTGCCAGCAGTTCATTACCGGGACAGGGTGGAGAGACCCAGTACTTC
few	.	TRBV6-5	TRBJ2-3	CASSLLDSSTDTQYF	TGTGCCAGCAGTCTTCTAGATTCTAGCACAGATACGCAGTATTTT
.	.	TRBV12-3/TRBV12-4	TRBJ2-2	CATRPQGNTGELFF	TGTGCCACCCGTCCACAGGGAAACACCGGGGAGCTGTTTTTT
.	.	TRBV9	TRBJ1-1	CASSVYVDTEAFF	TGTGCCAGCAGCGTATATGTCGACACTGAAGCTTTCTTT
.	.	TRBV2	TRBJ2-7	CASSDRGGQTHYEQYF	TGTGCCAGCAGTGATAGGGGGGGCCAGACGCACTACGAGCAGTACTTC
many	TRBD1	TRBV12-3/TRBV12-4	TRBJ2-7	CASNPWDRTIYEQYF	TGTGCCAGCAACCCATGGGACAGGACGATCTACGAGCAGTACTTC
.	.	TRBV12-3/TRBV12-4	TRBJ2-3	CASSPRGAGREGTDTQYF	TGTGCCAGCAGTCCCCGGGGGGCCGGGAGAGAGGGTACAGATACGCAGTATTTT
.	TRBD2	TRBV6-1	TRBJ2-1	CASSEWVAGSSYNEQFF	TGTGCCAGCAGTGAATGGGTAGCGGGAAGCTCCTACAATGAGCAGTTCTTC
few	.	TRBV7-2	TRBJ2-2	CASSSQTSLNTGELFF	TGTGCCAGCAGCTCCCAAACTAGCCTGAACACCGGGGAGCTGTTTTTT
few	.	TRBV5-4	TRBJ2-1	CASSLWGDADWSNEQFF	TGTGCCAGCAGCTTGTGGGGGGATGCGGACTGGTCAAATGAGCAGTTCTTC
.	.	TRBV29-1	TRBJ2-2	CSVGENGELFF	TGCAGCGTTGGGGAAAACGGGGAGCTGTTTTTT
.	.	TRBV7-9	TRBJ1-1	CASSFGGTRTEAFF	TGTGCCAGCAGCTTTGGTGGGACGAGGACTGAAGCTTTCTTT
.	.	TRBV29-1	TRBJ2-2	CSVESGRKNTGELFF	TGCAGCGTTGAATCGGGACGGAAGAACACCGGGGAGCTGTTTTTT
.	TRBD2	TRBV24-1	TRBJ2-1	CATSDPMLAGANEQFF	TGTGCCACCAGTGATCCAATGCTAGCGGGAGCTAATGAGCAGTTCTTC
.	TRBD1	TRBV29-1	TRBJ1-1	CSVELGTGATEAFF	TGCAGCGTTGAACTTGGGACAGGGGCCACTGAAGCTTTCTTT
many	TRBD2	TRBV20-1	TRBJ2-1	CSARALGPKTSPGPHEQFF	TGCAGTGCTAGAGCTCTGGGCCCTAAGACTAGCCCCGGTCCCCATGAGCAGTTCTTC
.	.	TRBV7-9	TRBJ1-2	CASRPATNRGYTF	TGTGCCTCCCGTCCCGCCACCAATCGAGGCTACACCTTC
many	TRBD2	TRBV4-2	TRBJ2-5	CASSQEGTSGSETQYF	TGTGCCAGCAGCCAAGAGGGGACTAGCGGGTCTGAGACCCAGTACTTC
.	TRBD2	TRBV5-1	TRBJ2-7	CASSLAYRASGSHEQYF	TGCGCCAGCAGCTTGGCCTATAGGGCTAGCGGGAGCCACGAGCAGTACTTC
few	TRBD1	TRBV30	TRBJ2-1	CAWSAGTGIYNEQFF	TGTGCCTGGAGCGCCGGGACAGGGATCTACAATGAGCAGTTCTTC
.	.	TRBV7-9	TRBJ2-7	CASSTPRDTYEQYF	TGTGCCAGCAGCACCCCGCGGGACACCTACGAGCAGTACTTC
few	TRBD1	TRBV5-1	TRBJ1-1	CASSLGEQGLLGAFF	TGCGCCAGCAGCTTGGGGGAACAGGGGCTGCTGGGTGCTTTCTTT
once	TRBD1	TRBV18	TRBJ2-7	CASSRTGTGSLEQYF	TGTGCCAGCTCACGTACCGGGACAGGGTCTCTCGAGCAGTACTTC
.	.	TRBV7-9	TRBJ1-1	CASSLAGGHAFF	TGTGCCAGCAGCTTAGCTGGGGGGCATGCTTTCTTT
few	TRBD2	TRBV6-2/TRBV6-3	TRBJ2-5	CASSYASGKETQYF	TGTGCCAGCAGTTACGCTAGCGGGAAAGAGACCCAGTACTTC
.	.	TRBV7-9	TRBJ1-2	CASSLSGSGYTF	TGTGCCAGCAGCTTATCAGGGTCTGGCTACACCTTC
many	.	TRBV5-1	TRBJ2-7	CASAGAVYEQYF	TGCGCCAGCGCTGGAGCGGTCTACGAGCAGTACTTC
few	.	TRBV12-3/TRBV12-4	TRBJ1-4	CASSFLEGDNEKLFF	TGTGCCAGCAGTTTTTTAGAGGGTGATAATGAAAAACTGTTTTTT
.	.	TRBV27	TRBJ2-7	CASSLLSSGSYEQYF	TGTGCCAGCAGTTTATTGAGTTCAGGGAGCTACGAGCAGTACTTC
.	.	TRBV9	TRBJ2-7	CASSVGLTSYGLYF	TGTGCCAGCAGCGTAGGACTAACTTCTTATGGTCTGTACTTC
.	TRBD2	TRBV9	TRBJ2-2	CASSASGRGTGELFF	TGTGCCAGCAGCGCTAGCGGGAGAGGAACCGGGGAGCTGTTTTTT
few	.	TRBV24-1	TRBJ2-2	CATSDLHDGRGGVGELFF	TGTGCCACCAGTGATTTGCATGACGGCAGGGGAGGTGTCGGGGAGCTGTTTTTT
.	TRBD2	TRBV5-1	TRBJ2-7	CASSDGTSGSGEQYF	TGCGCCAGCAGCGATGGGACTAGCGGCAGTGGGGAGCAGTACTTC
.	.	TRBV14	TRBJ2-1	CASRTGSSYNEQFF	TGTGCCAGCAGAACAGGGAGCTCCTACAATGAGCAGTTCTTC
.	.	TRBV11-2	TRBJ2-1	CASSPPDRGENEQFF	TGTGCCAGCAGCCCCCCGGATCGGGGAGAAAATGAGCAGTTCTTC
.	.	TRBV5-1	TRBJ2-2	CASSLFPGELFF	TGCGCCAGCAGCTTGTTCCCCGGGGAGCTGTTTTTT
.	TRBD1	TRBV4-1	TRBJ2-4	CASSQLPGQGIAKNIQYF	TGCGCCAGCAGCCAACTACCGGGACAGGGAATAGCCAAAAACATTCAGTACTTC
few	TRBD2	TRBV27	TRBJ2-3	CASSSLAGGPGTDTQYF	TGTGCCAGCAGTTCACTAGCGGGGGGGCCTGGCACAGATACGCAGTATTTT
few	.	TRBV6-2/TRBV6-3	TRBJ2-7	CASSYEPSSYEQYF	TGTGCCAGCAGTTACGAACCGAGCTCCTACGAGCAGTACTTC
.	.	TRBV5-1	TRBJ2-7	CASSLEGWDEQYF	TGCGCCAGCAGCTTGGAGGGATGGGACGAGCAGTACTTC
few	.	TRBV6-4	TRBJ2-1	CASSDYEGIEQFF	TGTGCCAGCAGTGACTACGAGGGCATTGAGCAGTTCTTC